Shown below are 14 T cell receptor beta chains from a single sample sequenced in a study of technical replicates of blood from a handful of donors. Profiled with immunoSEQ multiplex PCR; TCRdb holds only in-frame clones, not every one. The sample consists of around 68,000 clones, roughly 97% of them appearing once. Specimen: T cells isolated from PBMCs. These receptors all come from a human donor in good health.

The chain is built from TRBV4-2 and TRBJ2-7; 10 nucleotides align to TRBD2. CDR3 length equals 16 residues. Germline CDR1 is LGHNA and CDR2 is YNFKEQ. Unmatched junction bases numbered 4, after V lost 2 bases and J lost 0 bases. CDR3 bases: TGTGCCAGCAGCCAATTAGCGGGAGGCAGCTCCTACGAGCAGTACTTC. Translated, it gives CASSQLAGGSSYEQYF.

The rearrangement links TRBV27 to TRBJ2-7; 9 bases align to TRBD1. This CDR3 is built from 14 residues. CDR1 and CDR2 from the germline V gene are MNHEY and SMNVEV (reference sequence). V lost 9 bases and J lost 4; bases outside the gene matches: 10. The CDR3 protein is CASSSGTGRYEQYF. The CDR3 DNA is TGTGCCAGTTCATCCGGGACAGGGAGGTACGAGCAGTACTTC.

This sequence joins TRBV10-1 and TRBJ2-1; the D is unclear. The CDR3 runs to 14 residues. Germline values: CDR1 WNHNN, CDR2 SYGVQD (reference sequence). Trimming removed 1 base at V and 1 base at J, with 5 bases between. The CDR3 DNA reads TGCGCCAGCAGTGAGTACAAGTCCTACAATGAGCAGTTCTTC. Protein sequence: CASSEYKSYNEQFF.

For the CDR3, the DNA is TGCAGCGTACAGGGGGGGGGCAATCAGCCCCAGCATTTT. Its translation: CSVQGGGNQPQHF. The V call is TRBV29-1, the J call TRBJ1-5; the match to TRBD1 covers 8 bases. V lost 6 bases to trimming and J lost 2 bases; unmatched junction nucleotides: 3. The CDR3 consists of 13 residues. The germline V gene encodes CDR1 SQVTM and CDR2 ANQGSEA.

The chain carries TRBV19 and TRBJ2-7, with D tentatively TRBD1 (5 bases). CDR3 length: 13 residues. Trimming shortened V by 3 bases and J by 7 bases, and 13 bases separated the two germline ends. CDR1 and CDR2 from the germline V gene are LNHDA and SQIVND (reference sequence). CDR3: CASSISGLWEQYF. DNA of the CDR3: TGTGCCAGTAGTATTTCAGGGCTTTGGGAGCAGTACTTC.

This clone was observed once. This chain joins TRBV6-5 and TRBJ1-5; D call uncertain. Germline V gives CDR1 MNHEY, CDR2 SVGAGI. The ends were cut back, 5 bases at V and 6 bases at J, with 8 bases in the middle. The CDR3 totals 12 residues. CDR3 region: CASSLPGQPQHF. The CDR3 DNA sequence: TGTGCCAGCAGTCTACCGGGTCAGCCCCAGCATTTT.

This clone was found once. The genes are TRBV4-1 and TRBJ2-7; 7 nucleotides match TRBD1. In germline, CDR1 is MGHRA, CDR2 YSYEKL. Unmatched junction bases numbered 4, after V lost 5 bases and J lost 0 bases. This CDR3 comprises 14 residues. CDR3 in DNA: TGCGCCAGCAGCGAAGGGGACAGCTCCTACGAGCAGTACTTC. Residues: CASSEGDSSYEQYF.

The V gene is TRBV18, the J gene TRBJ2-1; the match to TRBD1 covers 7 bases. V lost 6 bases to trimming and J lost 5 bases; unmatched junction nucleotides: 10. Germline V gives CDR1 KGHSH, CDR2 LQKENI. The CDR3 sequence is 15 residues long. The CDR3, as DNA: TGTGCCAGCTCTCCCCTCCTGACAGGGAACAATGAGCAGTTCTTC. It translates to CASSPLLTGNNEQFF.

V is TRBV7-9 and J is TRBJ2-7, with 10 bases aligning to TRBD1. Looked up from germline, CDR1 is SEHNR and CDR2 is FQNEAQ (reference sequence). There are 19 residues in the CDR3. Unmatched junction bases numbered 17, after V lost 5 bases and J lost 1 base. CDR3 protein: CASSTGQGKGGLPSYEQYF. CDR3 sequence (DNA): TGTGCCAGCAGCACGGGACAGGGGAAAGGGGGACTCCCTTCCTACGAGCAGTACTTC. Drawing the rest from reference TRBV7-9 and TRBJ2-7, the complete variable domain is DTGVSQNPRHKITKRGQNVTFRCDPISEHNRLYWYRQTLGQGPEFLTYFQNEAQLEKSRLLSDRFSAERPKGSFSTLEIQRTEQGDSAMYLCASSTGQGKGGLPSYEQYFGPGTRLTVT.

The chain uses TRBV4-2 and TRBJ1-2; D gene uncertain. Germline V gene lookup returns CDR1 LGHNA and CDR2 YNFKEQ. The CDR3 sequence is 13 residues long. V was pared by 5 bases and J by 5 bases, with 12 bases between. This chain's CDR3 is CASSARPGYGYTF. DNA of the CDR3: TGTGCCAGCAGCGCCCGTCCGGGTTATGGCTACACCTTC.

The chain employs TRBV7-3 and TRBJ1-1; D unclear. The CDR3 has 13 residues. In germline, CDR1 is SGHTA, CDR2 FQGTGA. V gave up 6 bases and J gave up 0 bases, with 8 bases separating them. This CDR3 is CASRLGMNTEAFF. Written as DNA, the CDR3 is TGTGCCAGCAGGCTAGGCATGAACACTGAAGCTTTCTTT.

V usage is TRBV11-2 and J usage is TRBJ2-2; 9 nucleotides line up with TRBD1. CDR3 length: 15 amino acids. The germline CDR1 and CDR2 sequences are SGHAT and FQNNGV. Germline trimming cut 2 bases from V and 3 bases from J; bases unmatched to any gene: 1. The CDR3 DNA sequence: TGTGCCAGCAGCTTAACAGGGGGCCACACCGGGGAGCTGTTTTTT. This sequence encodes CASSLTGGHTGELFF.

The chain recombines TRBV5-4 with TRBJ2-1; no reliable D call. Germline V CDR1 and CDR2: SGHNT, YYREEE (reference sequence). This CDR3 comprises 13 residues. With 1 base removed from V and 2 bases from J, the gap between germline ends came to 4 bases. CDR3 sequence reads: CASSLYTYNEQFF. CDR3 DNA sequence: TGTGCCAGCAGCTTGTACACCTACAATGAGCAGTTCTTC.

The CDR3 loop reads CASSIQGAQEQYF. Here the CDR3 DNA reads TGTGCCAGTAGTATACAGGGGGCGCAAGAGCAGTACTTC. This chain links TRBV19 with TRBJ2-7; 8 positions match TRBD1. CDR1 is LNHDA, CDR2 SQIVND, per germline (reference sequence). The length of the CDR3 is 13 residues. J gave up 7 bases and V 2 bases, and 4 bases lay outside the gene matches. Variable domain in full (rest from reference TRBV19 and TRBJ2-7): DGGITQSPKYLFRKEGQNVTLSCEQNLNHDAMYWYRQDPGQGLRLIYYSQIVNDFQKGDIAEGYSVSREKKESFPLTVTSAQKNPTAFYLCASSIQGAQEQYFGPGTRLTVT.